One and the same sample provided the 4 T cell receptor beta chains below, sequenced in a study of response to subunit inactivated influenza vaccine. From the RT-PCR reads, TCRdb called clonotypes with MiXCR, one entry per CDR3 protein. Of hundreds of thousands of distinct CDR3 sequences listed, 13% are singletons. The source material was PBMCs from blood, sampled 45 days after vaccination. These receptors were taken from a man over 45 who received an inactivated influenza vaccine.

In this sample, this clonotype turned up many times. This sequence joins TRBV15 and TRBJ1-1; 8 positions agree with TRBD1. The CDR3 is 15 residues long. Germline V gene data show CDR1 as LNHNV and CDR2 as YYDKDF (reference sequence). V gave up 2 bases and J gave up 3 bases; unmatched junction bases: 5. As DNA, the CDR3 is TGTGCCACCAGCAGATTCAGGGGGCTGGACACTGAAGCTTTCTTT. This sequence encodes CATSRFRGLDTEAFF.

This clonotype has only a few counts. The chain links TRBV7-2 to TRBJ2-3, with TRBD2 matching 13 bases. Germline V gene sequence: CDR1 SGHTA, CDR2 FQGNSA. The CDR3 extends over 17 amino acids. The junction had 6 bases not matched to a gene; V was cut back by 0 bases and J by 6 bases. The CDR3 DNA follows: TGTGCCAGCAGCTTAGCCCGGACTAGCGGGGGTTTGGATACGCAGTATTTT. Protein sequence: CASSLARTSGGLDTQYF.

Many counts were recorded for this clonotype. The chain links TRBV24-1 to TRBJ1-2, with 9 bases identical to TRBD1. The germline CDR1 and CDR2 sequences are KGHDR and SFDVKD. CDR3 length: 16 amino acids. Losses at the gene ends were 3 bases for V and 7 bases for J; bases not matched to a gene: 11. The CDR3 sequence is CATSDAGQGFAGGYTF. CDR3 nucleotide sequence: TGTGCCACCAGTGATGCGGGACAGGGATTCGCGGGTGGCTACACCTTC.

The table lists this clonotype with a few counts. The chain employs TRBV7-2 and TRBJ2-1; D remains unclear. Trimming removed 4 bases from V and 2 bases from J, with 9 bases in between. CDR3 size: 14 residues. From germline, CDR1 is SGHTA and CDR2 FQGNSA. DNA of the CDR3: TGTGCCAGCAGCTCTAATGGGGCCTACAATGAGCAGTTCTTC. This translates into CASSSNGAYNEQFF.